The 21 T cell receptor beta chains presented below share a single source sample, sequenced in a study of CD8 T cells in Susac syndrome. The authors reverse transcribed 0.5 to 1 ug RNA with random hexamers. TCRdb re-analysed the immunoSEQ multiplex PCR reads in MiXCR, keeping a single row per CDR3 protein. In the table there are a few hundred thousand distinct CDR3 sequences, 90% to 95% of which are singletons. Sequenced input: CD8+ T cells from PBMCs. The receptors were sampled from a human donor with multiple sclerosis.

V usage is TRBV5-6 and J usage is TRBJ2-4, with unresolved D. Trimming cost V 4 bases and J 4 bases, with 15 bases left between them. Germline CDR1 SGHDT, CDR2 YYEEEE. This CDR3 has 15 amino acids. CDR3 nucleotides: TGTGCCAGCAGCCGGGCCGCCGAGCCAAAAAACATTCAGTACTTC. Translating gives CASSRAAEPKNIQYF.

The chain joins TRBV20-1 to TRBJ2-3, with D perhaps TRBD2 (5 bases). Germline V lookup: CDR1 DFQATT, CDR2 SNEGSKA (reference sequence). This CDR3 contains 15 residues. V was shortened by 3 bases and J by 6 bases, with 19 bases between the two germline ends. The chain's CDR3 is CSASGRAPTGDTQYF. CDR3 nucleotide sequence: TGCAGTGCTAGCGGGCGGGCCCCCACGGGTGATACGCAGTATTTT.

The chain recombines TRBV15 with TRBJ1-1; unclear D gene. The CDR3 length is 11 residues. Germline V lookup: CDR1 LNHNV, CDR2 YYDKDF (reference sequence). The V and J ends lost 8 bases and 7 bases respectively, with 11 bases between them. DNA for the CDR3: TGTGCCACCCTCCGGGGTAATGAAGCTTTCTTT. Encoded protein: CATLRGNEAFF.

The chain joins TRBV6-6 to TRBJ1-2, with no clear D. Trimming left V 6 bases short and J 2 bases short, with 13 bases between. This CDR3 has 14 amino acids. The germline gives CDR1 MNHNY, CDR2 SVGAGI (reference sequence). In DNA, the CDR3 is TGTGCCAGCAGGTCCCTACAAGCAAACTATGGCTACACCTTC. Amino acids: CASRSLQANYGYTF.

This chain links TRBV7-9 with TRBJ1-1; D perhaps matches TRBD1 (6 bases). The ends were cut back, 4 bases at V and 6 bases at J, with 15 bases in the middle. Germline-derived CDR1 and CDR2 are SEHNR and FQNEAQ (reference sequence). The CDR3 runs 14 residues. The DNA of the CDR3 is TGTGCCAGCAGCTCCCACCAGGGGTTTCCTGAAGCTTTCTTT. This codes for CASSSHQGFPEAFF.

DNA for the CDR3: TGCGCCAGCAGCCAGGATGCGACAGGGGGCACTGGGGCCAACGTCCTGACTTTC. Translated: CASSQDATGGTGANVLTF. J is TRBJ2-6 and V is TRBV4-3; 10 nucleotides align to TRBD1. The germline V gene has CDR1 LGHNA and CDR2 YSLEER. The CDR3 length is 18 residues. The J segment lost 2 bases and the V segment lost 3 bases, leaving 7 bases of the junction unmatched.

This chain uses TRBV27 with TRBJ2-7, with a tentative D call TRBD2 (6 bases). The germline CDR1 and CDR2 sequences are MNHEY and SMNVEV (reference sequence). Trimming removed 8 bases from V and 3 bases from J, with 20 bases in between. The CDR3 is 15 amino acids. The CDR3: CASSPSGAGRYEQYF. The CDR3 region has the DNA TGTGCCAGCTCACCTAGTGGGGCGGGACGCTACGAGCAGTACTTC.

A note on this clonotype: One end of the junction does not line up with germline, which may come from a read error. The chain carries TRBV7-7 and TRBJ2-1, with TRBD2 matching over 10 bases. CDR3 length: 16 residues. Germline lookup yields CDR1 SSHAT and CDR2 FNYEAQ (reference sequence). CDR3 nucleotides: TGTGCTAGCAGCCCGATACTAGCGGGAACGTACAATGAGCAGTTCTTC. This codes for CASSPILAGTYNEQFF.

The chain links TRBV2 to TRBJ1-1; no clear D. Germline CDR1 is SNHLY and CDR2 is FYNNEI. V shed 8 bases and J shed 1 base, with 8 bases lying between them. This CDR3 has 12 residues. The CDR3 loop reads CASGQTNTEAFF. For the CDR3, the DNA is TGTGCCAGCGGGCAGACGAACACTGAAGCTTTCTTT.

This chain links TRBV4-3 with TRBJ2-7; TRBD1 matches at 7 bases. Germline values: CDR1 LGHNA, CDR2 YSLEER. J lost 1 base, V lost 0 bases, and 3 bases had no gene match. This CDR3 spans 15 amino acids. CDR3 nucleotides: TGCGCCAGCAGCCAAGAATGGACAGGATCCTACGAGCAGTACTTC. Its translation is CASSQEWTGSYEQYF.

This chain connects TRBV4-3 to TRBJ1-2, with 9 bases matching TRBD1. J was trimmed by 5 bases and V by 9 bases; bases with no gene match: 10. Germline CDR1 and CDR2: LGHNA and YSLEER. The CDR3 has 14 amino acids. This CDR3 is CASVPDRGAYGYTF. In nucleotides, the CDR3 is TGCGCCAGTGTTCCGGACAGGGGAGCATATGGCTACACCTTC.

The chain couples TRBV9 to TRBJ1-2; unclear D gene. CDR1 is SGDLS and CDR2 is YYNGEE in the germline V gene. CDR3 length: 14 residues. V dropped 0 bases and J dropped 10 bases, with 16 bases sitting between them. CDR3 amino acids: CASSVAPGTLDYTF. The CDR3 DNA follows: TGTGCCAGCAGCGTAGCCCCGGGCACGCTGGACTACACCTTC.

This chain links TRBV20-1 with TRBJ1-1; D is perhaps TRBD1 (5 bases). V lost 3 bases and J 7 bases, leaving 15 bases between the germline ends. Germline V lookup: CDR1 DFQATT, CDR2 SNEGSKA (reference sequence). The CDR3 contains 13 residues. Here the CDR3 DNA reads TGCAGTGCTAGCGGGACTACCCAGTATGAAGCTTTCTTT. Encoded protein: CSASGTTQYEAFF.

The rearrangement joins TRBV7-8 to TRBJ1-5, with D hard to call. CDR1 and CDR2 from the germline V gene are SGHVS and FQNEAQ. V was cut by 1 base and J by 5 bases, with 9 bases left in between. The CDR3 has 14 residues. The CDR3 loop reads CASSLVDNDQPQHF. The CDR3 DNA follows: TGTGCCAGCAGCTTAGTTGACAACGATCAGCCCCAGCATTTT.

The J gene is TRBJ2-1, the V gene TRBV6-4; 9 bases agree with TRBD1. Per the germline V gene, CDR1 is MRHNA and CDR2 is SNTAGT. Germline trimming cut 9 bases from V and 5 bases from J; bases unmatched to any gene: 5. The CDR3 sequence is 13 residues long. CDR3 sequence: CARTRDRDNEQFF. DNA for the CDR3: TGTGCCAGGACCCGGGACAGGGACAATGAGCAGTTCTTC.

The chain is built from TRBV29-1 and TRBJ2-1; 11 bases align to TRBD2. The CDR3 has 13 residues. CDR1 is SQVTM, CDR2 ANQGSEA, per germline. V dropped 5 bases and J dropped 8; count of bases not matched to a gene: 5. The CDR3 nucleotides are TGCAGCGTTCACGCTAGCGGGAGGTATGAGCAGTTCTTC. Protein sequence: CSVHASGRYEQFF.

The chain employs TRBV6-5 and TRBJ2-2; 7 nucleotides agree with TRBD1. Germline values: CDR1 MNHEY, CDR2 SVGAGI. This CDR3 contains 16 residues. Trimming removed 0 bases from V and 5 bases from J; junction bases left unmatched: 6. Here the CDR3 reads CASSYSPLQGTGELFF. CDR3 DNA: TGTGCCAGCAGTTACTCACCGCTACAGGGGACCGGGGAGCTGTTTTTT.

The chain carries TRBV4-1 and TRBJ2-5, with TRBD1 matching 7 bases. CDR3 length: 15 residues. Germline V gene data show CDR1 as MGHRA and CDR2 as YSYEKL. With V trimmed by 4 bases and J by 4 bases, 9 bases remained unmatched. The CDR3 DNA sequence: TGCGCCAGCAGCCCACAACGTCGACAGGGAGAGACCCAGTACTTC. Protein: CASSPQRRQGETQYF.

A single count supports this clonotype. The V and J genes are TRBV4-1 and TRBJ2-5, with D unresolved. The germline gives CDR1 MGHRA, CDR2 YSYEKL. V lost 1 base to trimming and J lost 5 bases, with 11 bases between them. The CDR3 runs 14 residues. CDR3 in DNA: TGCGCCAGCAGCCAAGGTCCCCTGGGGGAGACCCAGTACTTC. It specifies CASSQGPLGETQYF.

The chain uses TRBV12-3 or TRBV12-4 and TRBJ1-1; 7 bases map to TRBD1. J gave up 1 base and V 2 bases, and 1 base lay outside the gene matches. The CDR3 contains 14 residues. The DNA for the CDR3 is TGTGCCAGCAGTTTAACAGGGGAGAACACTGAAGCTTTCTTT. Residues: CASSLTGENTEAFF.

The chain uses TRBV29-1 and TRBJ1-1; 8 nucleotides agree with TRBD1. The CDR3 has 13 residues. From germline, CDR1 is SQVTM and CDR2 ANQGSEA. J lost 7 bases, V lost 2 bases, and 6 bases had no gene match. CDR3 residues: CSVETGGSIEAFF. In nucleotides, the CDR3 is TGCAGCGTTGAAACAGGGGGTAGTATTGAAGCTTTCTTT. Together with reference TRBV29-1 and TRBJ1-1, the CDR3 gives the full variable domain: SAVISQKPSRDICQRGTSLTIQCQVDSQVTMMFWYRQQPGQSLTLIATANQGSEATYESGFVIDKFPISRPNLTFSTLTVSNMSPEDSSIYLCSVETGGSIEAFFGQGTRLTVV.